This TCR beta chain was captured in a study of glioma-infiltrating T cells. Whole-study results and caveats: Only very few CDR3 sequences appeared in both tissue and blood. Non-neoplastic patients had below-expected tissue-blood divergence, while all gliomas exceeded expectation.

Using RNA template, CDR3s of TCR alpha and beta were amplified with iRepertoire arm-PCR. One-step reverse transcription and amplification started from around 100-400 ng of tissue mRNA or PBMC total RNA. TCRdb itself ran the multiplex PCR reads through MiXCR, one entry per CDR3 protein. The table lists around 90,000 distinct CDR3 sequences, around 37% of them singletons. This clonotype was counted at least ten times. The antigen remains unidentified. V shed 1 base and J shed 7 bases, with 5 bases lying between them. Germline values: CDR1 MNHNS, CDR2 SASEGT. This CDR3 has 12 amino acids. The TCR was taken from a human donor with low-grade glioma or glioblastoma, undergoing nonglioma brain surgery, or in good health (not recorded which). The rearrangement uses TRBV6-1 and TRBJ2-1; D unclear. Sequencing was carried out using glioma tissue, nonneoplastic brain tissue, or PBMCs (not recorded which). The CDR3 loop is CASSEVRNEQFF. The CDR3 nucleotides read TGTGCCAGCAGTGAAGTAAGGAATGAGCAGTTCTTC.